This entry lists 17 T cell receptor beta chains sequenced from one sample in a study of shared clonotypes between healthy human individuals. Data came from immunoSEQ multiplex PCR; TCRdb stores just in-frame clones and leaves some out. The top ten clones hold under 0.15% of a sample with roughly 2.5 million clones, 90% to 95% of them seen once. Input material: naive CD4+ T cells sorted from blood. Noted subset: CD45RA+ positively selected. The receptors shown here come from a young man in good health.

J is TRBJ1-2 and V is TRBV27; D perhaps matches TRBD1 (6 bases). The CDR3 loop spans 14 amino acids. V gave up 2 bases and J gave up 8 bases, with 15 bases separating them. The V gene's germline CDR1 is MNHEY and CDR2 SMNVEV (reference sequence). CDR3: CASSLRGARDGYTF. The CDR3, as DNA: TGTGCCAGCAGTTTACGGGGGGCGCGAGACGGCTACACCTTC.

This sequence joins TRBV5-4 and TRBJ2-1, with D uncertain. Germline V gene sequence: CDR1 SGHNT, CDR2 YYREEE (reference sequence). Trimming pared 0 bases from V and 8 bases from J, leaving 6 bases between. The CDR3 runs to 12 residues. CDR3 region: CASSLDGYEQFF. CDR3 DNA sequence: TGTGCCAGCAGCTTGGACGGGTATGAGCAGTTCTTC. Looking up the rest from reference TRBV5-4 and TRBJ2-1 gives the full variable domain: ETGVTQSPTHLIKTRGQQVTLRCSSQSGHNTVSWYQQALGQGPQFIFQYYREEENGRGNFPPRFSGLQFPNYSSELNVNALELDDSALYLCASSLDGYEQFFGPGTRLTVL.

This clone was seen a single time. J is TRBJ2-7 and V is TRBV19, with D unclear. Germline V CDR1 and CDR2: LNHDA, SQIVND (reference sequence). Trimming cost V 2 bases and J 5 bases, with 10 bases left between them. The CDR3 length is 13 residues. The CDR3 region has the DNA TGTGCCAGTAGTATATCCAGGACGGACGAGCAGTACTTC. The encoded protein is CASSISRTDEQYF.

This clone appeared once. This CDR3 is also generated by other DNA sequences in the sample. V gene TRBV19 combines with J gene TRBJ1-5; 10 bases align to TRBD1. CDR1 and CDR2 (germline): LNHDA, SQIVND (reference sequence). This CDR3 has 13 amino acids. V was pared by 5 bases and J by 5 bases, with 0 bases of the junction left unmatched. The DNA for the CDR3 is TGTGCCAGTAGTGGGACAGGGGATCAGCCCCAGCATTTT. This sequence encodes CASSGTGDQPQHF.

The chain carries TRBV7-9 and TRBJ2-7; 7 positions agree with TRBD2. V shed 4 bases and J 7 bases; nucleotides not matched to a gene: 10. CDR1 and CDR2 (germline): SEHNR, FQNEAQ (reference sequence). The CDR3 is 14 amino acids. The CDR3 region is CASSWDYNRREQYF. CDR3 nucleotide sequence: TGTGCCAGCAGCTGGGACTATAATCGACGGGAGCAGTACTTC.

V is TRBV19 and J is TRBJ1-6, with TRBD1 as a possible D gene (6 bases). With 7 bases removed from V and 3 bases from J, the gap between germline ends came to 19 bases. Germline V CDR1 and CDR2: LNHDA, SQIVND (reference sequence). This CDR3 is 17 amino acids long. CDR3 residues: CASTTTGGAHYNSPLHF. DNA for the CDR3: TGTGCCAGTACCACCACGGGGGGGGCTCACTATAATTCACCCCTCCACTTT.

This chain uses TRBV11-2 with TRBJ2-3; 12 positions match TRBD2. The CDR3 is 16 residues long. The V gene end was trimmed by 5 bases and the J gene end by 2 bases; junction bases not matched to a gene: 5. Germline V CDR1 and CDR2: SGHAT, FQNNGV. The CDR3 loop reads CASSILAGGLTDTQYF. In DNA, the CDR3 is TGTGCCAGCAGCATTCTAGCGGGGGGGCTCACAGATACGCAGTATTTT.

J is TRBJ1-5 and V is TRBV27; 9 nucleotides line up with TRBD1. V dropped 2 bases and J dropped 4; count of bases not matched to a gene: 3. The germline V gene has CDR1 MNHEY and CDR2 SMNVEV (reference sequence). This CDR3 spans 15 amino acids. This CDR3 is CASSLRGQGNQPQHF. As DNA, the CDR3 is TGTGCCAGCAGTTTACGGGGACAGGGAAATCAGCCCCAGCATTTT.

The rearrangement uses TRBV9 and TRBJ2-7, with D possibly TRBD2 on 5 matching bases. Trimming removed 0 bases at V and 0 bases at J, with 13 bases between. Germline values: CDR1 SGDLS, CDR2 YYNGEE. The CDR3 sequence is 16 residues long. The CDR3 loop reads CASSVGRGLGSYEQYF. CDR3 DNA: TGTGCCAGCAGCGTAGGTCGGGGTCTGGGCTCCTACGAGCAGTACTTC. Complete variable domain (other parts from reference TRBV9 and TRBJ2-7): DSGVTQTPKHLITATGQRVTLRCSPRSGDLSVYWYQQSLDQGLQFLIQYYNGEERAKGNILERFSAQQFPDLHSELNLSSLELGDSALYFCASSVGRGLGSYEQYFGPGTRLTVT.

The chain has TRBV6-5 and TRBJ1-3, with D hard to call. With 1 base removed from V and 0 bases from J, the gap between germline ends came to 10 bases. Germline V lookup: CDR1 MNHEY, CDR2 SVGAGI. This CDR3 contains 16 residues. The CDR3: CASSYYSQDSGNTIYF. The CDR3 DNA sequence: TGTGCCAGCAGTTACTATAGCCAGGACTCTGGAAACACCATATATTTT.

The chain combines TRBV9 with TRBJ1-2; D call uncertain. This CDR3 is built from 13 residues. In germline, CDR1 is SGDLS, CDR2 YYNGEE. V was clipped by 3 bases and J by 2 bases, with 8 bases between them. Here the CDR3 DNA reads TGTGCCAGCAGCGGACCCCAGAACTATGGCTACACCTTC. Protein: CASSGPQNYGYTF.

The CDR3 loop reads CASSLSWGDQETQYF. The CDR3 nucleotides read TGTGCCAGCAGTTTATCGTGGGGAGACCAAGAGACCCAGTACTTC. This chain uses TRBV27 with TRBJ2-5; a weak D match, TRBD2 (5 bases). The germline CDR1 and CDR2 sequences are MNHEY and SMNVEV (reference sequence). The CDR3 is made up of 15 amino acids. Trimming shortened V by 0 bases and J by 0 bases, and 8 bases separated the two germline ends.

This chain links TRBV10-3 with TRBJ1-6, with D possibly TRBD1 on 6 matching bases. Germline V gene sequence: CDR1 ENHRY, CDR2 SYGVKD. The CDR3 contains 16 residues. V gave up 5 bases and J gave up 2 bases, with 13 bases separating them. The CDR3 reads CAISKGGQTYNSPLHF. CDR3 nucleotides: TGTGCCATCAGTAAGGGGGGGCAAACCTATAATTCACCCCTCCACTTT.

This clone was counted only a few times. The V call is TRBV6-6, the J call TRBJ1-6; 7 nucleotides agree with TRBD1. The CDR3 length is 14 residues. Germline V gene lookup returns CDR1 MNHNY and CDR2 SVGAGI (reference sequence). The V and J ends lost 5 bases and 7 bases, in that order; junction bases with no gene match: 5. Written as DNA, the CDR3 is TGTGCCAGCAGTGCCCGGGACAGAAATTCACCCCTCCACTTT. It translates to CASSARDRNSPLHF.

Only one count was recorded for this clone. The genes are TRBV4-2 and TRBJ2-7, with D maybe TRBD2 (5 bases). CDR3 size: 17 residues. Germline assignment: CDR1 LGHNA and CDR2 YNFKEQ. The V gene lost 4 bases and the J gene lost 3 bases, with 22 bases spanning the gap. The CDR3 DNA reads as TGTGCCAGCAGCCCAGCCTACGGGGAGCCCCGGGACTACGAGCAGTACTTC. Protein sequence: CASSPAYGEPRDYEQYF.

The genes are TRBV30 and TRBJ1-4; no definite D call. V lost 3 bases and J lost 4, with 6 bases in between. The germline gives CDR1 GTSNPN, CDR2 SVGIG (reference sequence). The CDR3 length is 12 residues. The CDR3 reads CAWRDFNEKLFF. The CDR3 DNA reads as TGTGCCTGGAGGGACTTTAATGAAAAACTGTTTTTT.

As for this clone: Other nucleotide sequences from this sample produce the same CDR3. The CDR3 region is CASSLAGGNADTQYF. CDR3 sequence (DNA): TGCGCCAGCAGCTTGGCAGGGGGCAACGCAGATACGCAGTATTTT. J is TRBJ2-3 and V is TRBV5-1, with 8 nucleotides matching TRBD1. Germline lookup yields CDR1 SGHRS and CDR2 YFSETQ. This CDR3 is built from 15 residues. V was pared by 0 bases and J by 4 bases, with 4 bases of the junction left unmatched.